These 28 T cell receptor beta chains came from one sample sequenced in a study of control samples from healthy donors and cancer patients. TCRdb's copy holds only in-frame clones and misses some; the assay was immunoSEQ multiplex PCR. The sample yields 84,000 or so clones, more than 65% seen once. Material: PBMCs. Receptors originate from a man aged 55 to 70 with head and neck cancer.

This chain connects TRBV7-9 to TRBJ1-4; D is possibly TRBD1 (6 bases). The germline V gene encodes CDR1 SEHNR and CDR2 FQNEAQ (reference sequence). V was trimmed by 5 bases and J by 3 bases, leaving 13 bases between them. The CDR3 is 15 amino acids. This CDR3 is CASSDPRGSNEKLFF. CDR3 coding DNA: TGTGCCAGCAGCGATCCCAGGGGTTCTAATGAAAAACTGTTTTTT.

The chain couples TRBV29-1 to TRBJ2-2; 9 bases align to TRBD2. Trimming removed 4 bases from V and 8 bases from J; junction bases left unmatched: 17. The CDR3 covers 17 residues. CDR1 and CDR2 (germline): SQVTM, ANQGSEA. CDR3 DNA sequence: TGCAGCGTTGGGGGGATAGGGGTAGCGGGAGTAACTGGGGAGCTGTTTTTT. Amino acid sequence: CSVGGIGVAGVTGELFF.

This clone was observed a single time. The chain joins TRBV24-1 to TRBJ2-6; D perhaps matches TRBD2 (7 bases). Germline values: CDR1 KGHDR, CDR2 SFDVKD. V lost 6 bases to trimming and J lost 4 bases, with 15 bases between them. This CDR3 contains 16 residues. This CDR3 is CATSNGGGSGANVLTF. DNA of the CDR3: TGTGCCACCAGTAATGGGGGGGGCTCCGGGGCCAACGTCCTGACTTTC.

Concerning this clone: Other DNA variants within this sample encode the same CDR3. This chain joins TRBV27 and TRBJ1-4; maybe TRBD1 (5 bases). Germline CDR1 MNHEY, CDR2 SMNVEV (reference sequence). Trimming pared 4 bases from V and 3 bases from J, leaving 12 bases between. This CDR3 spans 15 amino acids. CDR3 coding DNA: TGTGCCAGCAGTTCCGGAGGGACGGCTAATGAAAAACTGTTTTTT. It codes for CASSSGGTANEKLFF.

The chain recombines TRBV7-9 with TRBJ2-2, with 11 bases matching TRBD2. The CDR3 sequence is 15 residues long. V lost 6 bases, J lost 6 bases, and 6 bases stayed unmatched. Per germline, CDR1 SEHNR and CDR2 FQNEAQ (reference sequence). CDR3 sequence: CASSPLAGVAGELFF. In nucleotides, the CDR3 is TGTGCCAGCAGTCCACTAGCGGGAGTGGCCGGGGAGCTGTTTTTT.

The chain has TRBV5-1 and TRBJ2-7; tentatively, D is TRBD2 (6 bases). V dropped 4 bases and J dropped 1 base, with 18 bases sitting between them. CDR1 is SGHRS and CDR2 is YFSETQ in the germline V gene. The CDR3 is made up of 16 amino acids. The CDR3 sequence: CASSRGGLPGSYEQYF. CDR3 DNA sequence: TGCGCCAGCAGCCGCGGAGGACTACCGGGGTCCTACGAGCAGTACTTC.

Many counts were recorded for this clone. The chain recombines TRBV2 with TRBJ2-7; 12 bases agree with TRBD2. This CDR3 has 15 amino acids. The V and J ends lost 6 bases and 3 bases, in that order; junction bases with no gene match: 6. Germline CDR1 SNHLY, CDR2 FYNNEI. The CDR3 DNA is TGTGCCAGCAGGGTCGGACTAGCGGGAAACTACGAGCAGTACTTC. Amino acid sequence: CASRVGLAGNYEQYF.

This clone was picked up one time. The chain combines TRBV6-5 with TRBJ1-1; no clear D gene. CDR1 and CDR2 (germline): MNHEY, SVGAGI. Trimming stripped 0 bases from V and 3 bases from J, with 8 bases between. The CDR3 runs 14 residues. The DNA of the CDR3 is TGTGCCAGCAGTTACTCCCGGGGTTACACTGAAGCTTTCTTT. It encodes CASSYSRGYTEAFF.

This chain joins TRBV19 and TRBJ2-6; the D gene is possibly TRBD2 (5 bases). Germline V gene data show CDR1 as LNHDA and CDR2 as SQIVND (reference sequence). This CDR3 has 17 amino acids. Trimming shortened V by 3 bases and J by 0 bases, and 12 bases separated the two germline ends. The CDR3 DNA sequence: TGTGCCAGTAGTATCCTTGGACTGTCCTCTGGGGCCAACGTCCTGACTTTC. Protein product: CASSILGLSSGANVLTF.

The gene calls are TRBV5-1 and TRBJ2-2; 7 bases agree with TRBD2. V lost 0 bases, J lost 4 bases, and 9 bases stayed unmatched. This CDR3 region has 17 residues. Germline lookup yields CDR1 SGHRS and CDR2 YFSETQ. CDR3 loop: CASSLALGTTGTGELFF. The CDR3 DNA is TGCGCCAGCAGCTTGGCCCTCGGGACTACGGGCACCGGGGAGCTGTTTTTT.

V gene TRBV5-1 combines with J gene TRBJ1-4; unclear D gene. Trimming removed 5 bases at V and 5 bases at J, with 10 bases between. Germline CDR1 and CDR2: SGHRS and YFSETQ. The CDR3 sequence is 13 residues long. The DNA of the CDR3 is TGCGCCAGCAGGGCGGATCCCAATGAAAAACTGTTTTTT. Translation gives CASRADPNEKLFF.

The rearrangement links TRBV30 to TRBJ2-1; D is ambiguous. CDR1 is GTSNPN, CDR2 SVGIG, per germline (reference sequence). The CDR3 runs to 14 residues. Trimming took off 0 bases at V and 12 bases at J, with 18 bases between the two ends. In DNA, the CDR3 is TGTGCCTGGAGTGTCGTAGGCCCGGGTGATGGGCAGTTCTTC. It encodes CAWSVVGPGDGQFF.

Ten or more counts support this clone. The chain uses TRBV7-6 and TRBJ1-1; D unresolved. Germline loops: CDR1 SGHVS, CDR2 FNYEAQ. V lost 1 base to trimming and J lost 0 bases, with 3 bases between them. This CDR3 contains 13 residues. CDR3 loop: CASSLGMNTEAFF. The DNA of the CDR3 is TGTGCCAGCAGCTTAGGCATGAACACTGAAGCTTTCTTT.

Here the CDR3 reads CASRNRWDRNEKLFF. The CDR3 bases are TGTGCCAGCAGAAACCGATGGGACAGGAACGAAAAACTGTTTTTT. The genes are TRBV11-2 and TRBJ1-4, with 8 bases identical to TRBD1. This CDR3 contains 15 residues. V lost 6 bases and J lost 8; bases outside the gene matches: 11. Germline CDR1 reads SGHAT; CDR2 reads FQNNGV.

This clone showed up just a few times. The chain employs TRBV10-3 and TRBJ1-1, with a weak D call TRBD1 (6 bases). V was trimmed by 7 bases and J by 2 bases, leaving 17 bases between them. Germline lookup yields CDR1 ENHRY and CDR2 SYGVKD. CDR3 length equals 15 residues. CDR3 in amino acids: CAIKDSPTFNTEAFF. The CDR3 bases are TGTGCCATCAAGGACAGCCCGACTTTTAACACTGAAGCTTTCTTT.

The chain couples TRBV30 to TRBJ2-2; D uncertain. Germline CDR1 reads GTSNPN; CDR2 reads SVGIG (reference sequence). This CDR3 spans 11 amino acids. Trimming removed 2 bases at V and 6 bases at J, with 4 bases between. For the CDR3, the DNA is TGTGCCTGGAGTTATTCCGGGGAGCTGTTTTTT. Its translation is CAWSYSGELFF.

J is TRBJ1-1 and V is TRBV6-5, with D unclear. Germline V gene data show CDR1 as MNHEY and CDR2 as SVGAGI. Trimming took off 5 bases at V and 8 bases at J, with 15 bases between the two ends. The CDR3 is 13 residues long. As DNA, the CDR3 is TGTGCCAGCAGTCTGTCCCGGGTGGCGGAAGCTTTCTTT. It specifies CASSLSRVAEAFF.

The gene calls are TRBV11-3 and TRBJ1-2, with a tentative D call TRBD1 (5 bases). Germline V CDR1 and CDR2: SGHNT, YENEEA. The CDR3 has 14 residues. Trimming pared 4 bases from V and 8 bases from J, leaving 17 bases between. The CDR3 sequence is CASSSTQGREGYTF. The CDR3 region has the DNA TGTGCCAGCAGCTCTACCCAGGGAAGAGAAGGCTACACCTTC.

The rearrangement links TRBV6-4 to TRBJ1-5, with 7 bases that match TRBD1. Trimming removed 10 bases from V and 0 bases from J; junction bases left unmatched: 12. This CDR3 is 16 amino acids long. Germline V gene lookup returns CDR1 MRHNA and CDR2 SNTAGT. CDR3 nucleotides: TGTGCCAACTACCGGGACAGACGTTATAGCAATCAGCCCCAGCATTTT. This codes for CANYRDRRYSNQPQHF.

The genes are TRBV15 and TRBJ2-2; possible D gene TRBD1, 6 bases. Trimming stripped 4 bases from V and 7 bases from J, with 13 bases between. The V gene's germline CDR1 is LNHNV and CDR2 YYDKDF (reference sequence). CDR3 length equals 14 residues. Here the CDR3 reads CATSTGEAVGELFF. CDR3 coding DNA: TGTGCCACCAGCACAGGGGAAGCGGTCGGGGAGCTGTTTTTT.

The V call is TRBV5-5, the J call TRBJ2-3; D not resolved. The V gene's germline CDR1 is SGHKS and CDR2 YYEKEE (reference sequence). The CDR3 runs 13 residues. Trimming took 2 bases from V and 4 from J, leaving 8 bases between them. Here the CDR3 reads CASSFTVPDTQYF. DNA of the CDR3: TGTGCCAGCAGCTTTACAGTCCCAGATACGCAGTATTTT.

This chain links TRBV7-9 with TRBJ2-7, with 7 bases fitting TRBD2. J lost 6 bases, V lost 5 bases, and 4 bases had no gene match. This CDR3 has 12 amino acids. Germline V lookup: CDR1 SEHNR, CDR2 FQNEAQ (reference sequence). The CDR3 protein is CASSQSGAEQYF. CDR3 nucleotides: TGTGCCAGCAGCCAAAGCGGGGCCGAGCAGTACTTC.

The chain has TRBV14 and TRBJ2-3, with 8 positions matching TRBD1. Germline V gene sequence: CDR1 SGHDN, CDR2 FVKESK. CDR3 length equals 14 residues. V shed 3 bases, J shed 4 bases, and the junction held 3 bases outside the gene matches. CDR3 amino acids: CASSQDRVADTQYF. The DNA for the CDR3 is TGTGCCAGCAGCCAGGACAGGGTCGCAGATACGCAGTATTTT.

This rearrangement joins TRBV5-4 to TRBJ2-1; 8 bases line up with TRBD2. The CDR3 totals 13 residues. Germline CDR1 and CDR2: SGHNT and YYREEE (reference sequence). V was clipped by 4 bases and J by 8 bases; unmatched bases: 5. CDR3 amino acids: CASSEGLVDEQFF. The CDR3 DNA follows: TGTGCCAGCAGCGAGGGACTAGTCGATGAGCAGTTCTTC.

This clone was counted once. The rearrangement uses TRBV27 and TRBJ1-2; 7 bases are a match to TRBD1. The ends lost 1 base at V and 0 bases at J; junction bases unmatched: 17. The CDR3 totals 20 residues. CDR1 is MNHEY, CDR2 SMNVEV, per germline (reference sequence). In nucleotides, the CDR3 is TGTGCCAGCAGTTTATTCAGTTCCATTCGGACAGGTACTCCTAACTATGGCTACACCTTC. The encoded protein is CASSLFSSIRTGTPNYGYTF.

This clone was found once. As DNA, the CDR3 is TGTGCCAGCTCACCCCAACTAGCGGGAGGGCAAGATACGCAGTATTTT. Protein sequence: CASSPQLAGGQDTQYF. The chain carries TRBV18 and TRBJ2-3; 13 bases fit TRBD2. The germline CDR1 and CDR2 sequences are KGHSH and LQKENI. The V gene end was trimmed by 3 bases and the J gene end by 5 bases; junction bases not matched to a gene: 5. This CDR3 comprises 16 residues.

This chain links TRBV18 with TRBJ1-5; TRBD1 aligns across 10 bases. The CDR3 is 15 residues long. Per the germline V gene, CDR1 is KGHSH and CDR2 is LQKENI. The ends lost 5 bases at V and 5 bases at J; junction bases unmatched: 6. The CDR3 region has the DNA TGTGCCAGCTCAGAGACCGGGACAGGGGATCAGCCCCAGCATTTT. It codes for CASSETGTGDQPQHF.

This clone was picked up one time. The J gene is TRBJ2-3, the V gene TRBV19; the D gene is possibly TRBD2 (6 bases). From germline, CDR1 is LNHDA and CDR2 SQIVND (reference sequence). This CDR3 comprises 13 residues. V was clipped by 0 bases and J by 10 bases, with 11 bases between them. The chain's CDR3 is CASSIEGLGAQYF. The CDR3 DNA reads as TGTGCCAGTAGTATAGAGGGACTTGGGGCGCAGTATTTT.